Following are 32 T cell receptor beta chains from one sample sequenced in a study of PD-L1 blockade in urothelial cancer. As for time point: pretreatment peripheral blood. TCRdb keeps only in-frame clones here, not all; method: immunoSEQ multiplex PCR. The profile shows about 80,000 clones, around four fifths of them singletons. The material sequenced was PBMCs, taken around atezolizumab (anti-PD-L1) treatment. These receptors were taken from a man in his forties or fifties with urothelial cancer.

CDR3 protein: CASSLSGSADTQYF. CDR3 nucleotides: TGTGCCAGCAGTCTTAGCGGGAGTGCAGATACGCAGTATTTT. J is TRBJ2-3 and V is TRBV6-4, with 9 bases identical to TRBD2. The germline CDR1 and CDR2 sequences are MRHNA and SNTAGT. Trimming removed 5 bases from V and 4 bases from J; junction bases left unmatched: 4. This CDR3 spans 14 amino acids.

The chain is built from TRBV4-3 and TRBJ1-2; D remains unclear. Trimming stripped 1 base from V and 0 bases from J, with 9 bases between. The CDR3 consists of 15 residues. Germline values: CDR1 LGHNA, CDR2 YSLEER. The CDR3 DNA is TGCGCCAGCAGCCAAGGGTCAAACTCTAACTATGGCTACACCTTC. As protein: CASSQGSNSNYGYTF.

This clone was picked up one time. This chain joins TRBV15 and TRBJ1-2, with TRBD1 matching 10 bases. Per germline, CDR1 LNHNV and CDR2 YYDKDF (reference sequence). With 3 bases clipped from V and 1 base from J, the junction kept 2 bases outside the gene matches. The CDR3 loop spans 15 amino acids. This chain's CDR3 is CATSRDRGVNYGYTF. The CDR3 DNA follows: TGTGCCACCAGCAGGGACAGGGGGGTTAACTATGGCTACACCTTC.

This chain uses TRBV5-6 with TRBJ1-5; D is perhaps TRBD1 (5 bases). The CDR3 consists of 14 residues. V lost 2 bases to trimming and J lost 6 bases, with 12 bases between them. Per the germline V gene, CDR1 is SGHDT and CDR2 is YYEEEE. In nucleotides, the CDR3 is TGTGCCAGCAGCTTCCGGGGGGAGGCTCAGCCCCAGCATTTT. Its translation is CASSFRGEAQPQHF.

The V and J genes are TRBV5-1 and TRBJ2-3, with D possibly TRBD2 on 5 matching bases. The CDR3 has 14 residues. Trimming pared 4 bases from V and 4 bases from J, leaving 13 bases between. In germline, CDR1 is SGHRS, CDR2 YFSETQ. CDR3 protein: CASSPRLEADTQYF. The CDR3 nucleotides are TGCGCCAGCAGCCCTCGACTGGAGGCAGATACGCAGTATTTT.

This clone was seen a single time. J is TRBJ1-2 and V is TRBV30; no clear D gene. With 2 bases removed from V and 4 bases from J, the gap between germline ends came to 14 bases. Germline V lookup: CDR1 GTSNPN, CDR2 SVGIG (reference sequence). The CDR3 contains 14 residues. CDR3 protein: CAWSMDGVGYGYTF. In DNA form, the CDR3 reads TGTGCCTGGAGTATGGACGGGGTAGGCTATGGCTACACCTTC. The whole variable domain, remainder taken from reference TRBV30 and TRBJ1-2, is SQTIHQWPATLVQPVGSPLSLECTVEGTSNPNLYWYRQAAGRGLQLLFYSVGIGQISSEVPQNLSASRPQDRQFILSSKKLLLSDSGFYLCAWSMDGVGYGYTFGSGTRLTVV.

Written as DNA, the CDR3 is TGTGCCAGCAATAGGGGGAGTGGGTACGAGCAGTACTTC. This encodes CASNRGSGYEQYF. This chain uses TRBV2 with TRBJ2-7; possibly TRBD1 for D (6 bases). The CDR3 is 13 amino acids. CDR1 and CDR2 (germline): SNHLY, FYNNEI. Trimming took off 7 bases at V and 4 bases at J, with 14 bases between the two ends.

The chain uses TRBV27 and TRBJ1-3, with TRBD1 matching over 9 bases. V dropped 7 bases and J dropped 2; count of bases not matched to a gene: 6. Germline assignment: CDR1 MNHEY and CDR2 SMNVEV (reference sequence). The CDR3 runs to 15 residues. For the CDR3, the DNA is TGTGCCAGCACCAAAGGGACAGGGACTGGAAACACCATATATTTT. Residues: CASTKGTGTGNTIYF.

This chain connects TRBV28 to TRBJ2-5; 14 bases match TRBD2. The trim removed 4 bases at V and 5 bases at J, leaving 9 bases unmatched. The CDR3 has 17 residues. Germline V gives CDR1 MDHEN, CDR2 SYDVKM. CDR3 amino acids: CASSSETSGRENETQYF. CDR3 bases: TGTGCCAGCAGTTCAGAGACTAGCGGGAGGGAAAATGAGACCCAGTACTTC.

The J gene is TRBJ1-2, the V gene TRBV4-1; D gene ambiguous. This CDR3 comprises 14 residues. V shed 3 bases and J shed 5 bases, with 13 bases lying between them. Germline-derived CDR1 and CDR2 are MGHRA and YSYEKL. CDR3 sequence: CASSQPLPGYGYTF. CDR3 DNA: TGCGCCAGCAGCCAGCCCCTCCCGGGTTATGGCTACACCTTC.

This clone was seen a single time. V usage is TRBV5-1 and J usage is TRBJ2-2, with 7 bases aligning to TRBD1. The germline V gene has CDR1 SGHRS and CDR2 YFSETQ. The CDR3 spans 15 residues. With V trimmed by 0 bases and J by 5 bases, 4 bases remained unmatched. Here the CDR3 DNA reads TGCGCCAGCAGCTTGGTGGCAGGGGGAACCGGGGAGCTGTTTTTT. Translating it yields CASSLVAGGTGELFF.

The rearrangement joins TRBV9 to TRBJ2-1; D is uncertain. The germline CDR1 and CDR2 sequences are SGDLS and YYNGEE. The CDR3 is 14 amino acids. V was shortened by 4 bases and J by 3 bases, with 11 bases between the two germline ends. The CDR3, as DNA: TGTGCCAGCAGCCCGTTTTCGGGCTACAATGAGCAGTTCTTC. Translated, it gives CASSPFSGYNEQFF.

The chain uses TRBV29-1 and TRBJ1-2, with D perhaps matching TRBD1 (5 bases). Germline V gene sequence: CDR1 SQVTM, CDR2 ANQGSEA. Trimming left V 7 bases short and J 2 bases short, with 8 bases between. The length of the CDR3 is 11 residues. DNA for the CDR3: TGCAGCGGGGGCCACAACTATGGCTACACCTTC. Amino acid sequence: CSGGHNYGYTF. Variable domain in full (rest from reference TRBV29-1 and TRBJ1-2): SAVISQKPSRDICQRGTSLTIQCQVDSQVTMMFWYRQQPGQSLTLIATANQGSEATYESGFVIDKFPISRPNLTFSTLTVSNMSPEDSSIYLCSGGHNYGYTFGSGTRLTVV.

The chain joins TRBV14 to TRBJ1-1, with 9 bases that match TRBD1. Germline V gives CDR1 SGHDN, CDR2 FVKESK. There are 17 residues in the CDR3. V shed 1 base, J shed 4 bases, and the junction held 10 bases outside the gene matches. The CDR3 bases are TGTGCCAGCAGCCAAGGTACAGGGGGCGCATGGGGCACTGAAGCTTTCTTT. Its translation: CASSQGTGGAWGTEAFF.

This clone occurred a few times. The chain couples TRBV4-1 to TRBJ2-2; 7 nucleotides line up with TRBD1. Losses at the gene ends were 4 bases for V and 5 bases for J; bases not matched to a gene: 7. CDR3 length equals 15 residues. Germline-derived CDR1 and CDR2 are MGHRA and YSYEKL. The CDR3 DNA reads TGCGCCAGCAGCCCGACCGGACAGGCAACCGGGGAGCTGTTTTTT. It codes for CASSPTGQATGELFF.

This clone was observed a single time. The chain recombines TRBV7-8 with TRBJ2-3; 9 bases are a match to TRBD2. CDR1 is SGHVS, CDR2 FQNEAQ, per germline. Unmatched junction bases numbered 7, after V lost 5 bases and J lost 4 bases. This CDR3 is 15 amino acids long. The CDR3 here is CASSPLAGGPDTQYF. CDR3 nucleotides: TGTGCCAGCAGCCCACTCGCGGGAGGGCCAGATACGCAGTATTTT.

V gene TRBV2 combines with J gene TRBJ2-7; D possibly corresponds to TRBD1 (6 bases). This CDR3 has 12 amino acids. Per germline, CDR1 SNHLY and CDR2 FYNNEI. V dropped 9 bases and J dropped 6 bases, with 15 bases sitting between them. DNA of the CDR3: TGTGCCAGTACTGGGGGCCTCTCCGAGCAGTACTTC. It codes for CASTGGLSEQYF.

The sample holds one count of this clone. This chain connects TRBV29-1 to TRBJ2-3, with D possibly being TRBD2 (5 bases). The CDR3 runs 14 residues. The germline CDR1 and CDR2 sequences are SQVTM and ANQGSEA. V lost 6 bases, J lost 1 base, and 14 bases lay in between. The CDR3 DNA reads as TGCAGCGTCGATTCCGGGGTTGGCACAGATACGCAGTATTTT. As protein: CSVDSGVGTDTQYF.

The chain recombines TRBV27 with TRBJ2-3, with 9 bases aligning to TRBD2. Per the germline V gene, CDR1 is MNHEY and CDR2 is SMNVEV (reference sequence). The length of the CDR3 is 18 residues. V lost 2 bases, J lost 1 base, and 10 bases stayed unmatched. The CDR3 sequence is CASSLTGGLARRTDTQYF. Written as DNA, the CDR3 is TGTGCCAGCAGTTTAACGGGAGGACTAGCGCGACGCACAGATACGCAGTATTTT.

The chain combines TRBV18 with TRBJ1-1; tentative D call: TRBD1 (5 bases). V lost 11 bases, J lost 0 bases, and 13 bases lay in between. Germline-derived CDR1 and CDR2 are KGHSH and LQKENI. This CDR3 is built from 13 residues. The DNA for the CDR3 is TGTGCCGGTCGAAGGGGCATGAACACTGAAGCTTTCTTT. It encodes CAGRRGMNTEAFF.

The gene calls are TRBV5-1 and TRBJ2-3, with a possible D match to TRBD2 (6 bases). The germline gives CDR1 SGHRS, CDR2 YFSETQ. The V end lost 6 bases, the J end lost 0 bases, and 11 bases lay between the germline ends. The CDR3 is 14 residues long. As DNA, the CDR3 is TGCGCCAGCATGGGCGGGGACAGCACAGATACGCAGTATTTT. Protein sequence: CASMGGDSTDTQYF.

This clone was found once. This chain joins TRBV19 and TRBJ2-5; 9 nucleotides align to TRBD1. This CDR3 has 15 amino acids. Per the germline V gene, CDR1 is LNHDA and CDR2 is SQIVND (reference sequence). V shed 6 bases and J 5 bases; nucleotides not matched to a gene: 10. CDR3 sequence (DNA): TGTGCCAGTAGCCAGACAGGGGGGCAAGGGGAGACCCAGTACTTC. This encodes CASSQTGGQGETQYF.

The rearrangement joins TRBV7-9 to TRBJ2-2; 11 nucleotides align to TRBD2. The trim removed 5 bases at V and 5 bases at J, leaving 4 bases unmatched. The length of the CDR3 is 15 residues. Germline V CDR1 and CDR2: SEHNR, FQNEAQ (reference sequence). CDR3 amino acids: CASSPGLAETGELFF. The CDR3 nucleotides read TGTGCCAGCAGCCCGGGACTAGCGGAAACCGGGGAGCTGTTTTTT.

This clone was seen once. This rearrangement joins TRBV5-6 to TRBJ1-2; no definite D call. CDR3 length: 11 amino acids. The germline V and J ends were trimmed by 2 bases and 14 bases, with 13 bases remaining between them. The germline V gene encodes CDR1 SGHDT and CDR2 YYEEEE. CDR3 region: CASSFLEDLTF. DNA of the CDR3: TGTGCCAGCAGCTTCTTGGAGGACCTTACCTTC.

This sequence joins TRBV19 and TRBJ1-5, with a tentative D call TRBD1 (6 bases). The CDR3 extends over 14 amino acids. V was pared by 0 bases and J by 7 bases, with 10 bases between. Per germline, CDR1 LNHDA and CDR2 SQIVND (reference sequence). CDR3 loop: CASSIDGRGQPQHF. CDR3 DNA: TGTGCCAGTAGTATAGATGGAAGGGGGCAGCCCCAGCATTTT. Drawing the rest from reference TRBV19 and TRBJ1-5, the complete variable domain is DGGITQSPKYLFRKEGQNVTLSCEQNLNHDAMYWYRQDPGQGLRLIYYSQIVNDFQKGDIAEGYSVSREKKESFPLTVTSAQKNPTAFYLCASSIDGRGQPQHFGDGTRLSIL.

The J gene is TRBJ2-1, the V gene TRBV15, with 9 bases lining up with TRBD2. The CDR3 covers 11 residues. V shed 5 bases and J 13 bases; nucleotides not matched to a gene: 3. Germline V gene sequence: CDR1 LNHNV, CDR2 YYDKDF (reference sequence). The CDR3 protein is CATSGTSRQFF. CDR3 DNA: TGTGCCACCAGCGGGACTAGCCGTCAGTTCTTC.

The chain combines TRBV7-6 with TRBJ2-7, with 7 bases that match TRBD2. V lost 3 bases, J lost 4 bases, and 6 bases stayed unmatched. CDR1 and CDR2 (germline): SGHVS, FNYEAQ. The CDR3 spans 14 residues. DNA for the CDR3: TGTGCCAGCAGCTTGCTAGCGGCATCTTACGAGCAGTACTTC. Translated, it gives CASSLLAASYEQYF.

The V gene is TRBV27, the J gene TRBJ2-1, with TRBD2 matching 7 bases. In germline, CDR1 is MNHEY, CDR2 SMNVEV (reference sequence). CDR3 size: 12 residues. The DNA for the CDR3 is TGTGCGTTTGAGCGGGGATTCAATGAGCAGTTCTTC. Protein: CAFERGFNEQFF.

V usage is TRBV6-5 and J usage is TRBJ2-1; the match to TRBD1 covers 10 bases. The junction had 3 bases not matched to a gene; V was cut back by 6 bases and J by 4 bases. The CDR3 is made up of 14 amino acids. CDR1 is MNHEY and CDR2 is SVGAGI in the germline V gene. CDR3 DNA sequence: TGTGCCAGCAGGGACAGGGGGACATACAATGAGCAGTTCTTC. Its protein product is CASRDRGTYNEQFF.

The chain employs TRBV2 and TRBJ2-2, with a possible D match to TRBD2 (6 bases). CDR3 size: 13 residues. Germline V gene data show CDR1 as SNHLY and CDR2 as FYNNEI. Trimming removed 3 bases at V and 6 bases at J, with 8 bases between. CDR3 region: CASSEGGSGELFF. The CDR3 coding sequence is TGTGCCAGCAGTGAGGGGGGTTCCGGGGAGCTGTTTTTT.

The chain joins TRBV28 to TRBJ2-7; TRBD2 matches at 8 bases. V shed 6 bases, J shed 6 bases, and the junction held 13 bases outside the gene matches. Germline lookup yields CDR1 MDHEN and CDR2 SYDVKM. The CDR3 runs to 15 residues. This CDR3 reads CASSPTGRGGSEQYF. The CDR3 region has the DNA TGTGCCAGCAGCCCGACCGGGAGGGGAGGGAGCGAGCAGTACTTC.

CDR3 in DNA: TGTGCCAGCAGCTTGGGGGGCGCTACAGGTCGGGAGACCCAGTACTTC. Its translation is CASSLGGATGRETQYF. The chain has TRBV5-4 and TRBJ2-5; weak D call: TRBD1 (5 bases). The V gene's germline CDR1 is SGHNT and CDR2 YYREEE (reference sequence). With 0 bases removed from V and 5 bases from J, the gap between germline ends came to 17 bases. CDR3 length: 16 amino acids.